These T cell receptor beta chains were read from a single sample in a study of control samples from healthy donors and cancer patients. TCRdb keeps only in-frame clones here, not all; method: immunoSEQ multiplex PCR. The sample has 150,000 to 200,000 clones, more than 80% seen once; the top ten hold roughly 1.5%. The sequencing sample was made of blood. The receptors stem from a man aged 25 to 40 in good health. CDR3s include the opening cysteine and the closing phenylalanine or tryptophan. D genes are given only for firm matches. Rows may omit the clone size; those that give it use once, few, many or a size class.

D	V	size	J	CDR3	DNA
TRBD1	TRBV27	.	TRBJ2-5	CASRGTGKETQYF	TGTGCCAGCAGGGGGACAGGGAAAGAGACCCAGTACTTC
.	TRBV27	.	TRBJ1-2	CASSLSGGGGYGYTF	TGTGCCAGCAGTTTGTCGGGGGGCGGGGGCTATGGCTACACCTTC
.	TRBV19	.	TRBJ1-1	CASSIDWGDETEAFF	TGTGCCAGTAGTATAGATTGGGGGGACGAAACTGAAGCTTTCTTT
.	TRBV30	.	TRBJ1-6	CAWSAGSPLHF	TGTGCCTGGAGTGCAGGGTCACCCCTCCACTTT
.	TRBV11-2	.	TRBJ2-7	CASSPVSGHLKYEQYF	TGTGCCAGCAGCCCTGTCTCGGGACACCTAAAGTACGAGCAGTACTTC
TRBD1	TRBV28	.	TRBJ1-2	CASSLNRGGYGYTF	TGTGCCAGCAGTTTAAACAGGGGGGGCTATGGCTACACCTTC
TRBD1	TRBV27	.	TRBJ2-7	CASSTDGTGVREQYF	TGTGCCAGCAGTACCGATGGGACAGGGGTCCGCGAGCAGTACTTC
.	TRBV27	.	TRBJ2-1	CASSLAFGGRKAYEQFF	TGTGCCAGCAGTTTAGCTTTCGGGGGGCGTAAGGCCTATGAGCAGTTCTTC
TRBD1	TRBV18	few	TRBJ1-1	CASSLLGTVNTEAFF	TGTGCCAGCTCCCTGTTGGGGACAGTCAACACTGAAGCTTTCTTT
.	TRBV28	.	TRBJ2-7	CVSYEQYF	TGTGTCTCCTACGAGCAGTACTTC
.	TRBV9	.	TRBJ1-1	CASSPGSTEAFF	TGTGCCAGCAGCCCTGGGAGTACTGAAGCTTTCTTT
.	TRBV5-4	.	TRBJ1-1	CASSFDRNTEAFF	TGTGCCAGCAGCTTTGATAGGAACACTGAAGCTTTCTTT
.	TRBV20-1	.	TRBJ2-5	CSASGVVAVQETQYF	TGCAGTGCTAGTGGGGTGGTAGCGGTCCAAGAGACCCAGTACTTC
.	TRBV19	.	TRBJ2-1	CASSMSHKGYNEQFF	TGTGCCAGTAGTATGTCTCACAAGGGGTACAATGAGCAGTTCTTC
TRBD2	TRBV7-9	once	TRBJ2-1	CASSRASGSYNEQFF	TGTGCCAGCAGCCGGGCTAGCGGGAGCTACAATGAGCAGTTCTTC
TRBD1	TRBV4-1	.	TRBJ1-1	CASSPGQGGTEAFF	TGCGCCAGCAGCCCCGGACAGGGTGGCACTGAAGCTTTCTTT
TRBD1	TRBV9	.	TRBJ2-2	CASSRTGGAGELFF	TGTGCCAGCAGTCGGACAGGGGGCGCCGGGGAGCTGTTTTTT
TRBD1	TRBV27	.	TRBJ1-2	CASSLRGGYGYTF	TGTGCCAGCAGTCTCAGGGGGGGCTATGGCTACACCTTC
.	TRBV5-4	.	TRBJ2-7	CASSLGGTSYEQYF	TGTGCCAGCAGCTTGGGCGGGACCTCCTACGAGCAGTACTTC
.	TRBV3-1/TRBV3-2	.	TRBJ2-3	CASSLVPSDTQYF	TGTGCCAGCAGCCTAGTCCCCTCAGATACGCAGTATTTT
.	TRBV6-5	.	TRBJ2-3	CASSRLGDGTDTQYF	TGTGCCAGCAGTCGCCTGGGGGACGGCACAGATACGCAGTATTTT
TRBD1	TRBV6-4	.	TRBJ2-3	CASSKQGAGDTQYF	TGTGCCAGCAGTAAACAGGGGGCCGGGGATACGCAGTATTTT
.	TRBV10-3	.	TRBJ1-2	CAIRSTVIAPLYGYTF	TGTGCCATCAGGTCGACAGTTATCGCACCTCTATATGGCTACACCTTC
.	TRBV4-2	once	TRBJ2-3	CASSQDWIQGGTRTDTQYF	TGTGCCAGCAGCCAAGATTGGATCCAAGGGGGGACGCGCACAGATACGCAGTATTTT
TRBD1	TRBV14	.	TRBJ1-1	CASSQEGARGANTEAFF	TGTGCCAGCAGCCAAGAAGGGGCCAGGGGGGCGAACACTGAAGCTTTCTTT
.	TRBV7-9	.	TRBJ1-3	CASSPTTASGNTIYF	TGTGCCAGCAGCCCCACGACAGCCTCTGGAAACACCATATATTTT
.	TRBV5-1	once	TRBJ2-3	CASSLKGSDTQYF	TGCGCCAGCAGCTTGAAGGGGTCAGATACGCAGTATTTT
TRBD1	TRBV7-2	few	TRBJ2-7	CASSEGQARSYEQYF	TGTGCCAGCAGCGAGGGACAGGCTAGAAGTTACGAGCAGTACTTC
TRBD1	TRBV19	.	TRBJ1-5	CASSTPGTGGFQPQHF	TGTGCCAGTAGTACCCCCGGGACAGGGGGCTTTCAGCCCCAGCATTTT